Listed below are T cell receptor beta chains from one sample, sequenced in a study of blood T cell repertoires in COVID-19. Some clones are missing from TCRdb's copy, which holds only in-frame ones; the method was immunoSEQ multiplex PCR. Among more than 45,000 clones listed, about 83% were seen once. The sequencing sample was made of peripheral blood. These receptors were taken from a woman between 55 and 75 years old with COVID-19, enrolled during active disease. Both conserved end residues are part of each CDR3. D genes are given only for firm matches. Expanded clones get a size class; other rows say once, few or many, or leave the size out.

>TRBV28|NA|TRBJ2-2|many
CASSLISTANTGELFF
TGTGCCAGCAGTCTCATCTCGACAGCGAACACCGGGGAGCTGTTTTTT
>TRBV5-1|NA|TRBJ2-2|few
CASSLEPGGNTGELFF
TGCGCCAGCAGCTTGGAGCCCGGGGGGAACACCGGGGAGCTGTTTTTT
>TRBV3-1/TRBV3-2|TRBD1|TRBJ2-7|NA
CASSRYGTGYEQYF
TGTGCCAGCAGCCGCTACGGGACAGGCTACGAGCAGTACTTC
>TRBV18|NA|TRBJ2-3|once
CASSHQPARRADTQYF
TGTGCCAGCTCCCACCAGCCAGCGAGGAGGGCAGATACGCAGTATTTT
>TRBV28|NA|TRBJ1-4|NA
CASSLVGSGEEKLFF
TGTGCCAGCAGTTTAGTGGGTTCAGGGGAGGAAAAACTGTTTTTT
>TRBV3-1/TRBV3-2|TRBD1|TRBJ1-1|NA
CASSPKGQLNTEAFF
TGTGCCAGCAGCCCGAAGGGACAGCTGAACACTGAAGCTTTCTTT
>TRBV6-1|TRBD2|TRBJ2-3|medium-sized
CASSELAGATDTQYF
TGTGCCAGCAGTGAACTAGCGGGAGCCACAGATACGCAGTATTTT
>TRBV5-8|NA|TRBJ2-7|NA
CASSQTRGEQYF
TGTGCCAGCAGCCAAACTAGAGGCGAGCAGTACTTC
>TRBV3-1/TRBV3-2|TRBD2|TRBJ2-3|NA
CASSQSVAGGIDTQYF
TGTGCCAGCAGCCAATCAGTAGCGGGAGGGATAGATACGCAGTATTTT
>TRBV6-1|TRBD1|TRBJ1-4|few
CASSEAGTGGEKLFF
TGTGCCAGCAGTGAAGCGGGGACAGGGGGTGAAAAACTGTTTTTT
>TRBV19|NA|TRBJ1-2|NA
CASSMEPSTGIGYTF
TGTGCCAGTAGTATGGAGCCTTCCACAGGGATCGGCTACACCTTC
>TRBV30|NA|TRBJ1-2|NA
CASTGSLYGYTF
TGTGCCTCTACCGGGTCCTTATATGGCTACACCTTC
>TRBV5-1|NA|TRBJ1-6|NA
CASSLAKGNSPLHF
TGCGCCAGCAGCTTGGCCAAGGGGAATTCACCCCTCCACTTT
>TRBV2|NA|TRBJ1-5|NA
CASSPEQGFQPQHF
TGTGCCAGCAGCCCTGAGCAGGGGTTCCAGCCCCAGCATTTT
>TRBV19|TRBD1|TRBJ2-7|NA
CASSSWTGAAYEQYF
TGTGCCAGTAGTTCGTGGACAGGGGCGGCCTACGAGCAGTACTTC
>TRBV30|NA|TRBJ2-3|NA
CAWRTYGTDTQYF
TGTGCCTGGAGAACTTACGGCACAGATACGCAGTATTTT
>TRBV28|TRBD2|TRBJ2-7|NA
CASRNSGLARTYEQYF
TGTGCCAGCAGAAACTCTGGACTAGCTAGGACTTACGAGCAGTACTTC
>TRBV9|NA|TRBJ2-3|NA
CASSVAFGGPGTDTQYF
TGTGCCAGCAGCGTAGCCTTCGGCGGGCCGGGCACAGATACGCAGTATTTT